The source of this T cell receptor beta chain is a study of T cells in Graves' hyperthyroidism and ophthalmopathy. Amplification yielded TCR beta CDR3 regions, with RNA transcripts as the source. First-round RT-PCR targeting the TCR CDR3 was performed with the HTBI primer set. TCRdb analysed the multiplex PCR reads with MiXCR anew, one entry per CDR3 protein. Of about 210,000 distinct CDR3 sequences in the sample, approximately 20% are singletons; the top ten hold roughly 44%. The CDR3 loop spans 13 amino acids. V lost 7 bases and J lost 6, with 18 bases in between. CDR1 and CDR2 from the germline V gene are SQVTM and ANQGSEA. Hyperthyroidism of Graves' type that showed no ophthalmopathy progression within 18 months was stable. Investigators excluded patients with uncontrolled infection, other autoimmune disease, pregnancy or lactation. This clonotype was seen repeatedly, ten times or more.

The chain joins TRBV29-1 to TRBJ1-1, with a weak D call TRBD1 (6 bases). The clonotype was recovered from a man in his forties with Graves' hyperthyroidism. Sequencing was carried out using blood. The CDR3 is CSGKMSGTPEAFF. The CDR3 nucleotides are TGCAGCGGAAAAATGAGTGGGACACCTGAAGCTTTCTTT. Filled out from reference TRBV29-1 and TRBJ1-1, the complete variable domain reads SAVISQKPSRDICQRGTSLTIQCQVDSQVTMMFWYRQQPGQSLTLIATANQGSEATYESGFVIDKFPISRPNLTFSTLTVSNMSPEDSSIYLCSGKMSGTPEAFFGQGTRLTVV.